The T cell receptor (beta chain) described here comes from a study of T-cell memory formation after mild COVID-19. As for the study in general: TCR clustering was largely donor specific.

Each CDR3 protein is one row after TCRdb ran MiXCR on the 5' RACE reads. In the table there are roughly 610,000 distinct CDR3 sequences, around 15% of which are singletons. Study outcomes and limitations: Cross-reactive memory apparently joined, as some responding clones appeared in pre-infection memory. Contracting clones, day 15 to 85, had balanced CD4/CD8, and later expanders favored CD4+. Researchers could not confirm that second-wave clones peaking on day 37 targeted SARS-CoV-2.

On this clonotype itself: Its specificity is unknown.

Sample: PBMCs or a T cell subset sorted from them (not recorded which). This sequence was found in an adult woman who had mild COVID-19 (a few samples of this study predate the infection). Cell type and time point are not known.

This CDR3 is CASSLRGVHEQYF. As DNA, the CDR3 is TGTGCCAGCAGCTTGAGGGGCGTACACGAGCAGTACTTC. The V gene is TRBV5-6, the J gene TRBJ2-7, with D possibly matching TRBD1 (5 bases). Germline lookup yields CDR1 SGHDT and CDR2 YYEEEE. There are 13 residues in the CDR3. V was trimmed by 1 base and J by 5 bases, leaving 10 bases between them.